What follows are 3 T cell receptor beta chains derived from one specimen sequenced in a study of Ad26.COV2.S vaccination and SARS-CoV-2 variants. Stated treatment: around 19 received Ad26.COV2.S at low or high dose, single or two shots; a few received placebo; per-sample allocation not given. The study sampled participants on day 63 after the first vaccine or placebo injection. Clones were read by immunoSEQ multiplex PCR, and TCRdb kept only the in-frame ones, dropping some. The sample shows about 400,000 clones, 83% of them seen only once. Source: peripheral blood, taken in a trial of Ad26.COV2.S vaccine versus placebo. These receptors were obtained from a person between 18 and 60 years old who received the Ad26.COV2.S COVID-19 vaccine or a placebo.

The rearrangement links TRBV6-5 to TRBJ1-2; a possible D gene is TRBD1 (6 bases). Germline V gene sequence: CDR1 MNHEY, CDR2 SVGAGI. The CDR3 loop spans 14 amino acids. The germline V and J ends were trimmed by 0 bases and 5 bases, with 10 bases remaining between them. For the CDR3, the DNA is TGTGCCAGCAGTTACTCCGAGGGGGGGTATGGCTACACCTTC. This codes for CASSYSEGGYGYTF.

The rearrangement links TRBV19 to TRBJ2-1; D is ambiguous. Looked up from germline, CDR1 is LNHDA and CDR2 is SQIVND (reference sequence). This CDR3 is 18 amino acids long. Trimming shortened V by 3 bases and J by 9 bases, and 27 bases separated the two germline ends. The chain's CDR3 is CASSIFFILRSPTGEQFF. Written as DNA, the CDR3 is TGTGCCAGTAGTATTTTTTTCATTTTACGGTCCCCTACGGGTGAGCAGTTCTTC.

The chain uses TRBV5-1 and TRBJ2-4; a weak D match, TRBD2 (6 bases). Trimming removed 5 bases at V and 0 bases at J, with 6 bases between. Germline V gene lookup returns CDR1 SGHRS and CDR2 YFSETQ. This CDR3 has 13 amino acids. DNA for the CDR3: TGCGCCAGCAGGGGACTAGCCAAAAACATTCAGTACTTC. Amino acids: CASRGLAKNIQYF.